This T cell receptor beta chain was obtained from a study of human T cells and chemical hapten exposure. Whole-study context: 2% DPC applied to an approximately 2 cm by approximately 2 cm arm area sensitized donors.

This CDR3 spans 14 amino acids. Germline loops: CDR1 SGHNT, CDR2 YENEEA. Deletions cut 5 bases from V and 2 bases from J, with 9 bases between. Specified time point: pre-sensitization, week 0. Specified treatment: therapeutic diphenylcyclopropenone sensitization with weekly scalp DPC. TCRdb itself ran the RACE reads through MiXCR, one entry per CDR3 protein. The sample gives 50,000 to 70,000 distinct CDR3 sequences, approximately 10% of which show up once; around 10% is in the top ten. This clonotype was seen many times. The source was whole blood, collected in connection with sensitization to the hapten diphenylcyclopropenone (DPC). The clonotype comes from a man in his forties or fifties with alopecia areata. Some clones in this sample may be carry-over from other donors' samples. The chain is built from TRBV11-3 and TRBJ2-2; a possible D gene is TRBD1 (6 bases). CDR3 loop: CASSLRGNTGELFF. CDR3 nucleotides: TGTGCCAGCAGCCTCAGGGGTAACACCGGGGAGCTGTTTTTT.